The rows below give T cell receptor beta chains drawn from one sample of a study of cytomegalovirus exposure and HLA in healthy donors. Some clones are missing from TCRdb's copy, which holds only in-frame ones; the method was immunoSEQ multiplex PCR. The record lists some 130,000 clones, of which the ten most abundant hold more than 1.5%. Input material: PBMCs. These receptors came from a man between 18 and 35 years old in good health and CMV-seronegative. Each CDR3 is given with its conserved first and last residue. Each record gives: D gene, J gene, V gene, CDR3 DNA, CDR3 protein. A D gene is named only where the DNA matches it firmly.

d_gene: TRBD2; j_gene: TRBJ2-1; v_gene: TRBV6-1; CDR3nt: TGTGCCAGCAGTGATCCGGACACTAGCGGCCCGTGGAATGAGCAGTTCTTC; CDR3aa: CASSDPDTSGPWNEQFF
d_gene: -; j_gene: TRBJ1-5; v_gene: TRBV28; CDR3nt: TGTGCCAGCAGTTTCCAGGGCAGTCAGCCCCAGCATTTT; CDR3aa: CASSFQGSQPQHF
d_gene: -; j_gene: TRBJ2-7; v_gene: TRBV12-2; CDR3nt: TGTGCAAGTCGCTTTACTAGCGGGGGGCACTCCTACGAGCAGTACTTC; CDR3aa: CASRFTSGGHSYEQYF
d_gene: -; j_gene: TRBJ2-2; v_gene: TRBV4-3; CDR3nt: TGCGCCAGCAGCCTGGGCAGGAGGACCGGGGAGCTGTTTTTT; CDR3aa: CASSLGRRTGELFF
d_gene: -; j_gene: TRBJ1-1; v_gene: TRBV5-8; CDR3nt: TGTGCCAGCAGCTTTGGAGAGTCGAACACTGAAGCTTTCTTT; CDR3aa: CASSFGESNTEAFF
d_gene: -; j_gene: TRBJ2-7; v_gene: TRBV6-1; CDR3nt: TGTGCCAGCAGATTCACCCAGGGCAACGAGCAGTACTTC; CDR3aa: CASRFTQGNEQYF
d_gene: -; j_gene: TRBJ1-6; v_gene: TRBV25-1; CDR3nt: TGTGCCAGCAGTGGAAGCAGGGTTTCCTCACCCCTCCACTTT; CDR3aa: CASSGSRVSSPLHF
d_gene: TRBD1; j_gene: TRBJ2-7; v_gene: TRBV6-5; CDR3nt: TGTGCCAGCAGGGCCTCCGGGACAGGGGACTACGAGCAGTACTTC; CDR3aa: CASRASGTGDYEQYF
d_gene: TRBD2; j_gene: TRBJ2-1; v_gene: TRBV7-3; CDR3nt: TGTGCCAGCAGCTACTCCGGGGGGGGGCCCAATGAGCAGTTCTTC; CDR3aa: CASSYSGGGPNEQFF
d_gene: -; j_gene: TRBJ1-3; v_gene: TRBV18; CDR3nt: TGTGCCAGCTCACCACCGGTCGAAGGGGCCTACTCTGGAAACACCATATATTTT; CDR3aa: CASSPPVEGAYSGNTIYF
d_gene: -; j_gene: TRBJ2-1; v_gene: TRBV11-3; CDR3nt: TGTGCCAGCAGCTTAGTTCCACTTACGGAGAATGAGCAGTTCTTC; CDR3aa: CASSLVPLTENEQFF
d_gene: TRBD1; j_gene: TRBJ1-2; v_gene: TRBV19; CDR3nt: TGTGCCAGTAACTCGGAGACAGGGGACGGCTACACCTTC; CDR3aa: CASNSETGDGYTF
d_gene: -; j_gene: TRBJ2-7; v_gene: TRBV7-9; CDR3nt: TGTGCCAGCAGCTTAAACCCAGCCTACGAGCAGTACTTC; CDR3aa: CASSLNPAYEQYF
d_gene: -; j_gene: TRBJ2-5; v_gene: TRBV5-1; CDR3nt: TGCGCCAGCAGCCCAGCACTAGTTCCAGAGACCCAGTACTTC; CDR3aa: CASSPALVPETQYF
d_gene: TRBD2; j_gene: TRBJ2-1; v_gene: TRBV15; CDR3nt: TGTGCCACCAGCAGAGATCGGAGCGGGAGGGCCTTAGATGAGCAGTTCTTC; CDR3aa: CATSRDRSGRALDEQFF
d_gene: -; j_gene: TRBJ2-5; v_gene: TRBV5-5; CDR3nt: TGTGCCAGCAGCCAGCCCGGGTTGTACCAAGAGACCCAGTACTTC; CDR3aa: CASSQPGLYQETQYF
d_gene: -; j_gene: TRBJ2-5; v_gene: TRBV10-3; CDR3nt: TGTGCCATCAGTGCTGGAGTGTCAGGGCAAGAGACCCAGTACTTC; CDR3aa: CAISAGVSGQETQYF
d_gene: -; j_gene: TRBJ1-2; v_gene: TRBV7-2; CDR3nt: TGTGCCAGCAGCTTCAGGGAGGGGAATGGCTACACCTTC; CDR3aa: CASSFREGNGYTF
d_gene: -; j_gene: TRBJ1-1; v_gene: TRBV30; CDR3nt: TGTGCCTGGATCGGACAAGCTGAAGCTTTCTTT; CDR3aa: CAWIGQAEAFF
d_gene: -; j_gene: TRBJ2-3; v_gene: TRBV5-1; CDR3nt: TGCGCCAGCAGCTTGTCCGCAGATACGCAGTATTTT; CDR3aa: CASSLSADTQYF
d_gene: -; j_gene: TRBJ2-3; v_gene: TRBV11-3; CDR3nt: TGTGCCAGCAGTCGCGGCCTCACAGATACGCAGTATTTT; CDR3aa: CASSRGLTDTQYF
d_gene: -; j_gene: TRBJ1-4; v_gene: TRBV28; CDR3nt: TGTGCCAGCAGTTTTTCGGACAGAAATAATGAAAAACTGTTTTTT; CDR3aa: CASSFSDRNNEKLFF
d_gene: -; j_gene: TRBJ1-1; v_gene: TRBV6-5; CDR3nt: TGTGCCAGCAGCCGGGACACTGAAGCTTTCTTT; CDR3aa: CASSRDTEAFF
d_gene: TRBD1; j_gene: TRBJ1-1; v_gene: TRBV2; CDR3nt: TGTGCCAGCAGTGGCGCCGGGACAGTGAACACTGAAGCTTTCTTT; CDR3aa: CASSGAGTVNTEAFF
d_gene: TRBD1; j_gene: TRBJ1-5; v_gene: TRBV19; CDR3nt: TGTGCCAGTAGTATAGGGGGGAGACAGGGCGAACAGCCCCAGCATTTT; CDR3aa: CASSIGGRQGEQPQHF
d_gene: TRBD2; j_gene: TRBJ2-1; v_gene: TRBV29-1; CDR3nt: TGCAGCGTTGAAATAACTAGCGGGATAGGGGAGCAGTTCTTC; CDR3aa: CSVEITSGIGEQFF
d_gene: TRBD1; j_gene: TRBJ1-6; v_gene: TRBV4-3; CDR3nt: TGCGCCAGCAGCCGCACGATCGGGACAGATAATTCACCCCTCCACTTT; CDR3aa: CASSRTIGTDNSPLHF